This entry lists 14 T cell receptor beta chains sequenced from one sample in a study of CD8 T cells in Susac syndrome. Random hexamers were used to reverse transcribe roughly 0.45 to 1 ug of RNA. One entry per CDR3 protein results from TCRdb running MiXCR on the immunoSEQ multiplex PCR reads. Among roughly 70,000 distinct CDR3 sequences listed, over 95% were seen once. Specimen: CD4+ T cells from PBMCs. These receptors were obtained from a human donor with multiple sclerosis.

The chain recombines TRBV20-1 with TRBJ1-5; weak D call: TRBD1 (5 bases). V was clipped by 3 bases and J by 0 bases, with 18 bases between them. CDR1 is DFQATT and CDR2 is SNEGSKA in the germline V gene (reference sequence). This CDR3 has 17 amino acids. The CDR3 sequence: CSASEDGGDFSNQPQHF. CDR3 sequence (DNA): TGCAGTGCTAGCGAGGATGGGGGAGATTTTAGCAATCAGCCCCAGCATTTT.

The chain employs TRBV30 and TRBJ1-2; D is perhaps TRBD1 (5 bases). The CDR3 is 19 amino acids. Germline V gene sequence: CDR1 GTSNPN, CDR2 SVGIG (reference sequence). V was shortened by 1 base and J by 0 bases, with 24 bases between the two germline ends. CDR3 residues: CAWSGAGTSARGSNYGYTF. CDR3 bases: TGTGCCTGGAGTGGCGCAGGGACCTCCGCCAGAGGGTCTAACTATGGCTACACCTTC. Combining the CDR3 with reference TRBV30 and TRBJ1-2 gives the whole variable domain SQTIHQWPATLVQPVGSPLSLECTVEGTSNPNLYWYRQAAGRGLQLLFYSVGIGQISSEVPQNLSASRPQDRQFILSSKKLLLSDSGFYLCAWSGAGTSARGSNYGYTFGSGTRLTVV.

This clonotype was counted once. The rearrangement links TRBV19 to TRBJ2-4; D gene unclear. This CDR3 is 12 amino acids long. V was shortened by 1 base and J by 5 bases, with 3 bases between the two germline ends. From germline, CDR1 is LNHDA and CDR2 SQIVND (reference sequence). CDR3 region: CASSIGQNIQYF. Written as DNA, the CDR3 is TGTGCCAGTAGTATAGGGCAAAACATTCAGTACTTC.

This sequence joins TRBV5-4 and TRBJ2-4; perhaps TRBD1 as D (6 bases). This CDR3 has 16 amino acids. Germline CDR1 reads SGHNT; CDR2 reads YYREEE (reference sequence). Trimming pared 0 bases from V and 0 bases from J, leaving 10 bases between. The CDR3 DNA follows: TGTGCCAGCAGCTTGGCCATGGACAGAGCCAAAAACATTCAGTACTTC. This encodes CASSLAMDRAKNIQYF.

The V and J genes are TRBV3-1 and TRBJ2-1; D assignment may be TRBD1 or TRBD2 (6 bases each). The V end lost 5 bases, the J end lost 7 bases, and 18 bases lay between the germline ends. This CDR3 comprises 15 residues. Germline V gene lookup returns CDR1 LGHDT and CDR2 YNNKEL (reference sequence). CDR3 nucleotides: TGTGCCAGCAGCAAAGGGCCGGGGGCCTGGAATGAGCAGTTCTTC. Its translation: CASSKGPGAWNEQFF.

The V call is TRBV28, the J call TRBJ2-5; possible D gene TRBD2, 6 bases. V was pared by 3 bases and J by 4 bases, with 12 bases between. Germline V gives CDR1 MDHEN, CDR2 SYDVKM. This CDR3 contains 14 residues. The CDR3 region has the DNA TGTGCCAGCAGTTTTTCCGGGGGACTAGAGACCCAGTACTTC. It is translated as CASSFSGGLETQYF.

The chain employs TRBV5-1 and TRBJ2-1; 9 bases line up with TRBD1. V dropped 0 bases and J dropped 1; count of bases not matched to a gene: 2. The CDR3 is made up of 16 amino acids. Germline V CDR1 and CDR2: SGHRS, YFSETQ. In DNA form, the CDR3 reads TGCGCCAGCAGCTTGGGGGGACAGGGATCCTACAATGAGCAGTTCTTC. Translated, it gives CASSLGGQGSYNEQFF.

The gene calls are TRBV7-9 and TRBJ1-2; TRBD1 matches at 7 bases. The ends lost 5 bases at V and 4 bases at J; junction bases unmatched: 13. The germline CDR1 and CDR2 sequences are SEHNR and FQNEAQ (reference sequence). The CDR3 sequence is 16 residues long. Here the CDR3 reads CASSDTVGQVTYGYTF. CDR3 DNA: TGTGCCAGCAGCGACACAGTCGGACAGGTGACCTATGGCTACACCTTC.

This CDR3 is CASTHGQGVWVNEQFF. The CDR3 bases are TGTGCCAGCACTCACGGACAGGGGGTATGGGTCAATGAGCAGTTCTTC. This chain uses TRBV28 with TRBJ2-1; the match to TRBD1 covers 10 bases. Germline loops: CDR1 MDHEN, CDR2 SYDVKM. V shed 7 bases, J shed 6 bases, and the junction held 12 bases outside the gene matches. The CDR3 is 16 amino acids.

The V call is TRBV15, the J call TRBJ1-3; TRBD1 matches at 10 bases. CDR3 size: 16 residues. Trimming removed 5 bases from V and 2 bases from J; junction bases left unmatched: 6. Germline CDR1 LNHNV, CDR2 YYDKDF (reference sequence). The DNA for the CDR3 is TGTGCCACCAGCCGAGCCGGGACAGGGGCTGGAAACACCATATATTTT. Its translation: CATSRAGTGAGNTIYF.

V and J are TRBV6-5 and TRBJ1-1, with no clear D. Per the germline V gene, CDR1 is MNHEY and CDR2 is SVGAGI. V was trimmed by 5 bases and J by 4 bases, leaving 11 bases between them. The CDR3 covers 13 residues. The CDR3 nucleotides are TGTGCCAGCAGTAACGAGGTTGGCACTGAAGCTTTCTTT. Its translation: CASSNEVGTEAFF.

The gene calls are TRBV7-9 and TRBJ1-1, with no clear D. The CDR3 has 13 amino acids. Deletions cut 5 bases from V and 2 bases from J, with 9 bases between. Germline assignment: CDR1 SEHNR and CDR2 FQNEAQ (reference sequence). The CDR3 DNA reads as TGTGCCAGCAGCCTCCAGTCTAACACTGAAGCTTTCTTT. Translated: CASSLQSNTEAFF.

The rearrangement joins TRBV10-3 to TRBJ2-7; the D gene is possibly TRBD2 (5 bases). CDR1 ENHRY and CDR2 SYGVKD come from the germline V gene. V was shortened by 7 bases and J by 2 bases, with 12 bases between the two germline ends. This CDR3 is built from 13 residues. CDR3 nucleotide sequence: TGTGCCATCAATGGGAACGGGGCCTACGAGCAGTACTTC. Protein: CAINGNGAYEQYF.

V is TRBV5-4 and J is TRBJ2-5, with D possibly being TRBD1 (6 bases). The CDR3 contains 15 residues. Trimming shortened V by 4 bases and J by 7 bases, and 20 bases separated the two germline ends. Looked up from germline, CDR1 is SGHNT and CDR2 is YYREEE (reference sequence). In DNA, the CDR3 is TGTGCCAGCAGCCAAAACAGGGACCGACGAGGGACCCAGTACTTC. Its translation: CASSQNRDRRGTQYF.